Below are 24 T cell receptor beta chains sequenced from a single sample in a study of human T cells and chemical hapten exposure. The sample's time point: patch test 1, 2 weeks after DPC sensitization. The treatment: therapeutic diphenylcyclopropenone sensitization with weekly scalp DPC. TCRdb used MiXCR to reprocess the RACE reads, holding one entry per CDR3 protein. Here the sample spans 150,000 to 200,000 distinct CDR3 sequences, around 13% being singletons. The material was whole blood, obtained in connection with sensitization to the hapten diphenylcyclopropenone (DPC). The source of these receptors is a woman aged 25 to 39 with alopecia areata. Some clones in this sample may be carry-over from other donors' samples.

This clonotype was seen repeatedly, ten times or more. The rearrangement uses TRBV7-2 and TRBJ1-1; 7 bases agree with TRBD1. Germline values: CDR1 SGHTA, CDR2 FQGNSA. Trimming took 4 bases from V and 1 from J; bases not matched to a gene: 3. The CDR3 sequence is 14 residues long. CDR3 in amino acids: CASSWGQTNTEAFF. CDR3 DNA sequence: TGTGCCAGCAGCTGGGGACAGACGAACACTGAAGCTTTCTTT.

This clonotype occurred a few times. The chain uses TRBV18 and TRBJ2-7; 11 positions agree with TRBD1. Germline V gene lookup returns CDR1 KGHSH and CDR2 LQKENI. Germline trimming cut 2 bases from V and 2 bases from J; bases unmatched to any gene: 2. CDR3 length: 15 residues. CDR3 bases: TGTGCCAGCTCACCAAGGACAGGGGGCACCTACGAGCAGTACTTC. Its translation: CASSPRTGGTYEQYF.

The chain combines TRBV7-8 with TRBJ1-6; D is uncertain. CDR3 length: 16 residues. V was shortened by 0 bases and J by 7 bases, with 13 bases between the two germline ends. Germline V CDR1 and CDR2: SGHVS, FQNEAQ. CDR3 amino acids: CASSLAGTTLNSPLHF. CDR3 coding DNA: TGTGCCAGCAGCTTAGCGGGAACGACCCTGAATTCACCCCTCCACTTT.

In its sample, this clonotype was seen a few times. The chain employs TRBV5-1 and TRBJ2-3, with D possibly being TRBD1 or TRBD2 (5 bases each). V was trimmed by 0 bases and J by 2 bases, leaving 13 bases between them. The CDR3 contains 16 residues. CDR1 SGHRS and CDR2 YFSETQ come from the germline V gene. The CDR3 region has the DNA TGCGCCAGCAGCTTGGGGGCGCAGGGACCCACAGATACGCAGTATTTT. Protein: CASSLGAQGPTDTQYF.

The chain joins TRBV10-2 to TRBJ1-5; D gene uncertain. CDR1 is WSHSY, CDR2 SAAADI, per germline. The CDR3 has 15 residues. Trimming stripped 5 bases from V and 0 bases from J, with 11 bases between. The CDR3 coding sequence is TGCGCCAGCAGTCCGCAGAAAGATAGCAATCAGCCCCAGCATTTT. Amino acid sequence: CASSPQKDSNQPQHF.

This clonotype was seen a few times. The gene calls are TRBV9 and TRBJ1-1; D uncertain. Trimming left V 2 bases short and J 3 bases short, with 8 bases between. There are 13 residues in the CDR3. From germline, CDR1 is SGDLS and CDR2 YYNGEE. Here the CDR3 reads CASSVEGYTEAFF. CDR3 DNA: TGTGCCAGCAGCGTGGAGGGATACACTGAAGCTTTCTTT. The full variable domain, rest sourced from reference TRBV9 and TRBJ1-1, is DSGVTQTPKHLITATGQRVTLRCSPRSGDLSVYWYQQSLDQGLQFLIQYYNGEERAKGNILERFSAQQFPDLHSELNLSSLELGDSALYFCASSVEGYTEAFFGQGTRLTVV.

This clonotype was found many times. The chain has TRBV5-1 and TRBJ1-3, with D uncertain. V lost 5 bases and J lost 0, with 12 bases in between. The V gene's germline CDR1 is SGHRS and CDR2 YFSETQ. The CDR3 consists of 15 residues. The DNA for the CDR3 is TGCGCCAGCAGTTCATCGGGAAGCTCTGGAAACACCATATATTTT. Residues: CASSSSGSSGNTIYF. The full variable domain, with the rest looked up from reference TRBV5-1 and TRBJ1-3, is KAGVTQTPRYLIKTRGQQVTLSCSPISGHRSVSWYQQTPGQGLQFLFEYFSETQRNKGNFPGRFSGRQFSNSRSEMNVSTLELGDSALYLCASSSSGSSGNTIYFGEGSWLTVV.

This clonotype occurred a few times. The chain has TRBV28 and TRBJ2-7; tentative D call: TRBD1 (6 bases). The germline V and J ends were trimmed by 5 bases and 0 bases, with 14 bases remaining between them. The germline V gene has CDR1 MDHEN and CDR2 SYDVKM. CDR3 length: 15 residues. The CDR3 reads CASSRYLDSSYEQYF. The CDR3 DNA is TGTGCCAGCAGTCGATATTTGGACAGCTCCTACGAGCAGTACTTC.

In this sample, this clonotype turned up many times. The chain joins TRBV2 to TRBJ2-2; the match to TRBD1 covers 10 bases. CDR3 length equals 15 residues. The germline V gene has CDR1 SNHLY and CDR2 FYNNEI. Trimming at V came to 6 bases and at J to 6 bases, leaving 7 bases not matched to a gene. CDR3 sequence (DNA): TGTGCCAGCAGGGGGGACAGGGGAGTCCCCGGGGAGCTGTTTTTT. Its translation is CASRGDRGVPGELFF.

This clonotype was counted between two and nine times. The rearrangement uses TRBV20-1 and TRBJ2-4; the match to TRBD1 covers 9 bases. Trimming removed 6 bases from V and 5 bases from J; junction bases left unmatched: 8. The CDR3 extends over 14 amino acids. Germline-derived CDR1 and CDR2 are DFQATT and SNEGSKA (reference sequence). CDR3 nucleotide sequence: TGCAGTGCCGCTGGGGACAGGGAAGAAAACATTCAGTACTTC. Translating it yields CSAAGDREENIQYF.

This clonotype was detected ten times or more. This chain uses TRBV9 with TRBJ1-1; D call uncertain. V lost 1 base and J lost 1, with 8 bases in between. CDR1 is SGDLS, CDR2 YYNGEE, per germline. The CDR3 runs to 14 residues. In nucleotides, the CDR3 is TGTGCCAGCAGCGTAATAGCAGAGAACACTGAAGCTTTCTTT. As protein: CASSVIAENTEAFF.

This clonotype turned up a few times. The CDR3: CASSLSGTGQETQYF. CDR3 coding DNA: TGTGCCAGCAGTTTGTCCGGGACAGGACAAGAGACCCAGTACTTC. V and J are TRBV6-6 and TRBJ2-5; TRBD1 matches 8 bases. The CDR3 contains 15 residues. The trim removed 4 bases at V and 2 bases at J, leaving 6 bases unmatched. Germline assignment: CDR1 MNHNY and CDR2 SVGAGI (reference sequence).

The chain employs TRBV30 and TRBJ1-1; D not certain. The CDR3 consists of 14 residues. Germline CDR1 is GTSNPN and CDR2 is SVGIG (reference sequence). V was cut by 7 bases and J by 1 base, with 16 bases left in between. CDR3: CASINWFGNTEAFF. The CDR3 DNA reads TGTGCCTCAATAAACTGGTTCGGGAACACTGAAGCTTTCTTT. Variable domain in full (rest from reference TRBV30 and TRBJ1-1): SQTIHQWPATLVQPVGSPLSLECTVEGTSNPNLYWYRQAAGRGLQLLFYSVGIGQISSEVPQNLSASRPQDRQFILSSKKLLLSDSGFYLCASINWFGNTEAFFGQGTRLTVV.

For the CDR3, the DNA is TGTGCCAGCAGCCTACAGGGGGTTGAAGCTTTCTTT. It is translated as CASSLQGVEAFF. The chain carries TRBV3-1 and TRBJ1-1, with TRBD1 matching 8 bases. CDR3 length equals 12 residues. V dropped 4 bases and J dropped 7; count of bases not matched to a gene: 2. Germline-derived CDR1 and CDR2 are LGHDT and YNNKEL (reference sequence).

The V gene is TRBV12-3 or TRBV12-4, the J gene TRBJ1-3; TRBD1 might be the D (5 bases). CDR3 length equals 14 residues. V was shortened by 0 bases and J by 10 bases, with 13 bases between the two germline ends. CDR3 protein: CASSLAGTDRTIYF. The CDR3 coding sequence is TGTGCCAGCAGTTTAGCCGGGACCGACCGAACCATATATTTT.

The chain carries TRBV7-2 and TRBJ1-5, with TRBD1 identical over 10 bases. CDR3 length: 15 residues. The germline V gene encodes CDR1 SGHTA and CDR2 FQGNSA. V trimming: 4 bases; J trimming: 3 bases; junction bases outside the gene matches: 3. CDR3 loop: CASSSGTGVNQPQHF. The CDR3 DNA sequence: TGTGCCAGCAGCTCCGGGACAGGGGTCAATCAGCCCCAGCATTTT.

This clonotype has at least ten counts. This sequence joins TRBV5-5 and TRBJ2-7, with 7 bases lining up with TRBD1. Unmatched junction bases numbered 7, after V lost 4 bases and J lost 3 bases. The CDR3 contains 14 residues. CDR1 and CDR2 (germline): SGHKS, YYEKEE (reference sequence). The CDR3 DNA is TGTGCCAGCAGCACGTCAGGGGGATTCTACGAGCAGTACTTC. It is translated as CASSTSGGFYEQYF.

This clonotype was seen more than once but under ten times. The chain combines TRBV11-2 with TRBJ2-1; D not resolved. The CDR3 is 14 residues long. Germline V lookup: CDR1 SGHAT, CDR2 FQNNGV. V was pared by 1 base and J by 6 bases, with 10 bases between. DNA for the CDR3: TGTGCCAGCAGCTTAGGCCTGAATAGCAATGAGCAGTTCTTC. As protein: CASSLGLNSNEQFF.

This sequence joins TRBV29-1 and TRBJ2-3; TRBD2 might be the D (5 bases). V was cut by 3 bases and J by 0 bases, with 10 bases left in between. This CDR3 is built from 14 residues. Germline loops: CDR1 SQVTM, CDR2 ANQGSEA. The CDR3 region has the DNA TGCAGCGTTGATGGACTTACTAGCACAGATACGCAGTATTTT. It encodes CSVDGLTSTDTQYF.

For the CDR3, the DNA is TGTGCCACCAGTGGAAGCAGGGGGCCTTCTGAAGCTTTCTTT. Protein: CATSGSRGPSEAFF. V is TRBV24-1 and J is TRBJ1-1, with 8 bases that match TRBD1. This CDR3 is built from 14 residues. V gave up 5 bases and J gave up 6 bases; unmatched junction bases: 7. CDR1 is KGHDR, CDR2 SFDVKD, per germline.

The table lists this clonotype with a few counts. The chain joins TRBV7-9 to TRBJ1-2; maybe TRBD1 (5 bases). The germline CDR1 and CDR2 sequences are SEHNR and FQNEAQ (reference sequence). The CDR3 consists of 14 residues. V was pared by 7 bases and J by 4 bases, with 16 bases between. The CDR3 reads CASTSSGDLYGYTF. For the CDR3, the DNA is TGTGCCAGCACTTCGTCCGGGGACCTCTATGGCTACACCTTC.

The DNA of the CDR3 is TGCAGCGTTATGGGACAGGGGATCGATGAGCAGTTCTTC. Its protein is CSVMGQGIDEQFF. This sequence joins TRBV29-1 and TRBJ2-1, with 10 nucleotides matching TRBD1. V trimming: 5 bases; J trimming: 8 bases; junction bases outside the gene matches: 6. In germline, CDR1 is SQVTM, CDR2 ANQGSEA. The length of the CDR3 is 13 residues.

This clonotype has only a few counts. The chain uses TRBV7-9 and TRBJ2-1; D remains unclear. V lost 5 bases to trimming and J lost 0 bases, with 23 bases between them. Germline values: CDR1 SEHNR, CDR2 FQNEAQ (reference sequence). This CDR3 is 19 amino acids long. The CDR3: CASSPQTWQLGISYNEQFF. The CDR3 DNA sequence: TGTGCCAGCAGCCCGCAGACTTGGCAACTGGGGATCTCCTACAATGAGCAGTTCTTC.

The genes are TRBV9 and TRBJ1-2; D is unresolved. The CDR3 sequence is 13 residues long. Germline V gene lookup returns CDR1 SGDLS and CDR2 YYNGEE. V was cut by 0 bases and J by 4 bases, with 7 bases left in between. The CDR3 DNA is TGTGCCAGCAGCGTAGTGGATAGCTATGGCTACACCTTC. Protein: CASSVVDSYGYTF.